This T cell receptor (beta chain) was captured by sequencing in a study of molecular identifiers for immune sequencing clone quantification (dated by TCRdb to 2016 to 2019). About the full investigation: In a replicate experiment, RNA from roughly 18,000 or 92,000 naive CD8 T cells was split into five aliquots, four of which were sequenced. This methods study benchmarked molecular-identifier clustering-based TCR repertoire sequencing (MIDCIRS) and TCR RNA copy counting, using CD8 T cells to do so. Overall study results and their limits: Highly expanded clone sizes could be underestimated if identical TCR molecules share a barcode. In CMV-specific effector cells, clones with more than 20 RNA copies contained over 99% of molecules, whereas in naive cells such clones contained under 1% of molecules. Spiked-in Jurkat TCR RNA equal to a single cell's worth was reported to be detectable even within 1,100,000 naive CD8 T cells. Modeling estimated around 3 recovered TCR RNA copies per cell, compared with about 10 by digital PCR, which implies approximately 30% capture efficiency. The naive libraries included spiked-in Jurkat TCR RNA (over nine copies' worth), and this RNA is not part of the donor repertoire. When barcode sub-clustering was omitted, TCR diversity was inflated by chimeric consensus sequences, with chimeras reaching as high as 47%.

Library preparation used PCR. The instrument was an Illumina HiSeq 4000. Preparation of bulk TCR libraries followed a previously described approach, with the TCR primers listed in Table S5. Purification of total RNA was performed with the Qiagen AllPrep DNA/RNA kit. Before any analysis, reads coming from multiple sequencing runs of the same library were combined into one pool. Per the original workflow: Reads were retained only if an exact TCR constant sequence was present, and the retained reads were trimmed to 150 nt and grouped according to their 12-nt molecular barcodes. Reads inside each barcode group were sub-clustered using a 15% Levenshtein threshold, and a quality-weighted consensus sequence was constructed for each RNA molecule. Non-functional sequences were excluded, and lower-count sequences lying one edit away from another sequence were also excluded. Based on a fit of two negative binomial distributions, barcode sub-clusters having less than 20% of the maximum read count were discarded. The public reads were quality trimmed at Q25 with fastp and then assembled into clones with MiXCR by TCRdb, keeping productive beta chains. Rows are unified per CDR3 protein, each entry keeping the most common DNA and genes. The V and J calls and clone size come from TCRdb's table, not from the authors' own analysis. Present in this sample are about 65,000 distinct CDR3 sequences, roughly 18% of which were seen just once. The leading ten clones occupy about 1.4% of the sample.

This clonotype was seen many times. Its target antigen remains unknown. No much larger clone is present one base from it, and per-base qualities are unavailable. Spanning cysteine to phenylalanine, the CDR3 consists of 13 amino acids. Of all the DNA, just the CDR3 is kept, 39 bases in frame from base 1. CDR1 and CDR2, per the germline V gene, are ENHRY and SYGVKD. Libraries of naive CD8 T cells were built from 20,000 to 1,000,000 sorted cells, with 10%, 30% or 50% of the purified RNA used. On a BD FACSAria II, naive CD8 T cells were FACS-sorted as CD8+CD4-CCR7+CD45RA+ and collected into RLT Plus buffer. Roughly 10 TCR copies' worth of Jurkat RNA were spiked into 20,000-1,000,000 naive CD8 T cell samples to test detection sensitivity. CD8 T cells were enriched with RosetteSep CD8+ T Cell Enrichment Cocktail and Ficoll-Paque, followed by ACK red cell lysis.

The specimen was naive CD8+ T cells from blood, with Jurkat cell RNA spiked in. The sample's cell subset or site label, in plain terms: FACS-sorted CD8+CD4-CCR7+CD45RA+ naive T cells. The clonotype originates from a human donor in good health. Some libraries in this study had Jurkat cell RNA spiked in. In this chain, TRBV10-3 is recombined with TRBJ2-3, with no D gene named confidently. The bases are TGTACCGAAGGCGGACCCCCCCCGGGTACGCAGTATTTT. Its amino acids are CTEGGPPPGTQYF.